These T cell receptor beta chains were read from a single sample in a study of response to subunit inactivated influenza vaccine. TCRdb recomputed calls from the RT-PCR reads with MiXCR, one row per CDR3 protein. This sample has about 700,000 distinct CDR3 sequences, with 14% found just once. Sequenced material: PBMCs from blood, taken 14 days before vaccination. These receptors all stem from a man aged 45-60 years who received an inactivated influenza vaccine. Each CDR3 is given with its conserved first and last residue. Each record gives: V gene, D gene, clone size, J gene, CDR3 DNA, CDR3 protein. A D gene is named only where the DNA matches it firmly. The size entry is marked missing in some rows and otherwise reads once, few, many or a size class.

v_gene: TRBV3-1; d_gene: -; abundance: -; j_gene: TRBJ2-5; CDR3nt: TGTGCCAGCAGCCATAGAGTGGCGCCGCAAGAGACCCAGTACTTC; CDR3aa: CASSHRVAPQETQYF
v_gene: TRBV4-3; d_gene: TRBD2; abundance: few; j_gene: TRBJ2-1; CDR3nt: TGCGCCAGCAGCCAAAGACTAGCGGTCTCCTACAATGAGCAGTTCTTC; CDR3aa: CASSQRLAVSYNEQFF
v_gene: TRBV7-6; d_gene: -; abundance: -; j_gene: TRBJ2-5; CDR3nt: TGTGCCAGCAGCTCAGGGCTGGATGAGACCCAGTACTTC; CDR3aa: CASSSGLDETQYF
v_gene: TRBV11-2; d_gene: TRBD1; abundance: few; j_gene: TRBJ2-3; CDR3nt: TGTGCCAGCAGCCCAGGGACAGGGGGGCCCTATGGCACAGATACGCAGTATTTT; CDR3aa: CASSPGTGGPYGTDTQYF
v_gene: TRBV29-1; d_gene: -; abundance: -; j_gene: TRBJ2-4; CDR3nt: TGCAGCGTTGGGACAGACAAAAACATTCAGTACTTC; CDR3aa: CSVGTDKNIQYF
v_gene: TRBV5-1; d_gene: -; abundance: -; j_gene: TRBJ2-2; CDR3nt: TGCGCCAGCCAAACCCAAGACGGCACCGGGGAGCTGTTTTTT; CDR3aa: CASQTQDGTGELFF
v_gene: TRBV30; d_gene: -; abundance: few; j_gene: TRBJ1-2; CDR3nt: TGTGCCTGGAGTGTACACGGGGATCTCTTCTTCGGCTACACCTTC; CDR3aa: CAWSVHGDLFFGYTF
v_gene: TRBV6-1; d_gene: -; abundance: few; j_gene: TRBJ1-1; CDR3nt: TGTGCCAGCTATAGAACAGGGCGGGACACTGAAGCTTTCTTT; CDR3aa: CASYRTGRDTEAFF
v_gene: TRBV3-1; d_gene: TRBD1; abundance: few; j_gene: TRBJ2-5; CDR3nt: TGTGCCAGCAGCCCCAAATCCCGCGCAGGGGGACCTTGGGAGACCCAGTACTTC; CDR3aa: CASSPKSRAGGPWETQYF
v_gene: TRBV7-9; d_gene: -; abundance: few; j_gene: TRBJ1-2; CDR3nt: TGTGCCAGCAGCGAAACTCTTGGAGGTCGCACCTTC; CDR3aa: CASSETLGGRTF
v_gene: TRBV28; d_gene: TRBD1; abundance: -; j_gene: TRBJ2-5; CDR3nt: TGTGCCAGCAGGGCCGGGACAGAGGGGACCCAGTACTTC; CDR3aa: CASRAGTEGTQYF
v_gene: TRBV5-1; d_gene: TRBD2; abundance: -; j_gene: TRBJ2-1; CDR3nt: TGCGCCAGCAGCTTGAGTAGCGGGAGTCAGTTTGAGCAGTTCTTC; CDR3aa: CASSLSSGSQFEQFF
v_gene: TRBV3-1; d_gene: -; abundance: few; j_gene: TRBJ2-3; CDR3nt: TGTGCCAGCAGCCAAGACGACAATGCGGATACGCAGTATTTT; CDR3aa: CASSQDDNADTQYF
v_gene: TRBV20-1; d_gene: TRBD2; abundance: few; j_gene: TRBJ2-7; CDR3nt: TGCAGTGCTACTGGACTAGCGGGAGGGGAAAGGTCCTACGAGCAGTACTTC; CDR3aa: CSATGLAGGERSYEQYF
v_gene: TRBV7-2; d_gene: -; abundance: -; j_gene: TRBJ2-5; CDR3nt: TGTGCCAGCAGCTTAGCGTTTGCGGGGCCCCGGGAGACCCAGTACTTC; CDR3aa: CASSLAFAGPRETQYF
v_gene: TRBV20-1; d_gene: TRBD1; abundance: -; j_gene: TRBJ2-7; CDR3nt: TGCCTGGGGACAGGTAAATACGAGCAGTACTTC; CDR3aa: CLGTGKYEQYF
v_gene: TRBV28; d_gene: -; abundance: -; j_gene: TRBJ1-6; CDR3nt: TGTGCCAGCACTAAGGGTTTTTATTCACCCCTCCACTTT; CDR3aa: CASTKGFYSPLHF
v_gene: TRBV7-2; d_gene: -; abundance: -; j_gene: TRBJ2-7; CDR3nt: TGTGCCAGCAGCTTATGGTCTGGCTACGAGCAGTACTTC; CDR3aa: CASSLWSGYEQYF
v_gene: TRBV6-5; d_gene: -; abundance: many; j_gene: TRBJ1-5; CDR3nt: TGTGCCAGCAGTTACGGGGGGGCAGGTCAGCCCCAGCATTTT; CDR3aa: CASSYGGAGQPQHF
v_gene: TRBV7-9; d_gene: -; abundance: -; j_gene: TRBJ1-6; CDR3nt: TGTGCCAGCATCGACAGAGCCCCTGGATCACCCCTCCACTTT; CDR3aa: CASIDRAPGSPLHF
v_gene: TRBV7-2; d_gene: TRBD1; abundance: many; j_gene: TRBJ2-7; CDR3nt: TGTGCCAGCAAAAAGGACAGGCTCTCCTACGAGCAGTACTTC; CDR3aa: CASKKDRLSYEQYF
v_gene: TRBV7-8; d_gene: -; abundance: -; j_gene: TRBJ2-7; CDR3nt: TGTGCCAGCAGCTTTGTCCAGGGCGAGCAGTACTTC; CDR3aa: CASSFVQGEQYF
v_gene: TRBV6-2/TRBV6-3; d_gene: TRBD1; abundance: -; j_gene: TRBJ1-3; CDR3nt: TGTGCCAGCAGAGACCCCGGGACAGCTACTGGAAACACCATATATTTT; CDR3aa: CASRDPGTATGNTIYF
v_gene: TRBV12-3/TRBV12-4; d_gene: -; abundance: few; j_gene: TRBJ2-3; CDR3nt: TGTGCCAGCAGCGAATCGGGGGCACGCACAGATACGCAGTATTTT; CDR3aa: CASSESGARTDTQYF
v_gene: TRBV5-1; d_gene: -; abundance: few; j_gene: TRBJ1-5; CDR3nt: TGCGCCAGCAGCTTGTCAGGGACCCACAATCAGCCCCAGCATTTT; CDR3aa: CASSLSGTHNQPQHF
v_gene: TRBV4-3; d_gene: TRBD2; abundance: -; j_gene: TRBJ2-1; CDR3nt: TGCGCCAGCAGCCAAGATAGGGGAACTAGCGGGTGGTATAATGAGCAGTTCTTC; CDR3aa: CASSQDRGTSGWYNEQFF
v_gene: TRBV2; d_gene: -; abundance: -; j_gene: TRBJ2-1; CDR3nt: TGTGCCAGCAAACCGGACAGTTACAATGAGCAGTTCTTC; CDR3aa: CASKPDSYNEQFF
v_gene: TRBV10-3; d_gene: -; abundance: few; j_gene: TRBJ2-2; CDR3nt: TGTGCCATCAGCCCGGACCCAAACACCGGGGAGCTGTTTTTT; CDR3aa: CAISPDPNTGELFF
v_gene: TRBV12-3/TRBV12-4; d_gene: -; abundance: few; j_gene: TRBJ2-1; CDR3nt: TGTGCCAGCAGTCCCCCTCAGGGCAATGAGCAGTTCTTC; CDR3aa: CASSPPQGNEQFF
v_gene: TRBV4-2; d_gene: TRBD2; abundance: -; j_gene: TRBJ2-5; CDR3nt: TGTGCCAGCAGCACGACTGGCGGGGGAGTCCAGTACTTC; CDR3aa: CASSTTGGGVQYF
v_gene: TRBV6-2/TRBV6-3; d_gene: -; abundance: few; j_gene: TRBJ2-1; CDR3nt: TGTGCCAGCAGTTACTCGAGGCGGACCAATGAGCAGTTCTTC; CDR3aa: CASSYSRRTNEQFF
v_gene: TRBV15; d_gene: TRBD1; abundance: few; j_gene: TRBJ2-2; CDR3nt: TGTGCCACCAGCAGAACCGGGACAGCGAACACCGGGGAGCTGTTTTTT; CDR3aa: CATSRTGTANTGELFF
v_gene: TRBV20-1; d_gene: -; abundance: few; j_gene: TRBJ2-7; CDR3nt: TGCAGTGCTAGCGGGGGTCACTCCTACGAGCAGTACTTC; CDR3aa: CSASGGHSYEQYF
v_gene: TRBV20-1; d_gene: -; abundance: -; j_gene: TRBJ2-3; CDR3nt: TGCAGTGCTAAGCGGGCAGATACGCAGTATTTT; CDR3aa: CSAKRADTQYF
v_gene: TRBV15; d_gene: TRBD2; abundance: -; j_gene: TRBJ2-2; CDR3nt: TGTGCCACCAGCAGAGATGTAACGGGAGGCCTCACCGGGGAGCTGTTTTTT; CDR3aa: CATSRDVTGGLTGELFF
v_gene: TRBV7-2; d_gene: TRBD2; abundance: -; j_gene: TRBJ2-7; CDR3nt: TGTGCCAGCAGCTTATTTGTAGCGGGGGCCTACGAGCAGTACTTC; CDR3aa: CASSLFVAGAYEQYF
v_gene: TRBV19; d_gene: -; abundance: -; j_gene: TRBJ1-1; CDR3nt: TGTGCCAGTAGTATATCGGGTGAGACTGAAGCTTTCTTT; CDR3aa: CASSISGETEAFF
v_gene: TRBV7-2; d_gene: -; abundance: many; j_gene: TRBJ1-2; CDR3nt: TGTGCCAGCAGCTTAGACAAGGGCTACACCTTC; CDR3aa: CASSLDKGYTF
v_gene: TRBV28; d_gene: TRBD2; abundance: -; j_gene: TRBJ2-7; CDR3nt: TGTGCCAGCAGTCGCTCTAGCGGGAGTGGTGAGCAGTACTTC; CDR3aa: CASSRSSGSGEQYF
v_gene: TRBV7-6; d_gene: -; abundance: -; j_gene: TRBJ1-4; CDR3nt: TGTGCCAGCAGCTTAGAACCGGCGCTTAAATTCGCCGGAAAACTGTTTTTT; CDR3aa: CASSLEPALKFAGKLFF